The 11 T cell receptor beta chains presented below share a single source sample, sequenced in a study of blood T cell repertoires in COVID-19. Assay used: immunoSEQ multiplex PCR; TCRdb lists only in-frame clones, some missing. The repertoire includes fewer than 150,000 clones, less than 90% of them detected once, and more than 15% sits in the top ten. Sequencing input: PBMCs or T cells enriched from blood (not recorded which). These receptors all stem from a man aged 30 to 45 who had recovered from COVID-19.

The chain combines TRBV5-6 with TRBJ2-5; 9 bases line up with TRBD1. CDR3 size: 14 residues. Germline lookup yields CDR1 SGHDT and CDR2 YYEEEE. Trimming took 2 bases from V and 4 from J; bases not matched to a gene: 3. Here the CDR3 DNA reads TGTGCCAGCAGCTTTCGGACAGGGGCAGAGACCCAGTACTTC. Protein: CASSFRTGAETQYF.

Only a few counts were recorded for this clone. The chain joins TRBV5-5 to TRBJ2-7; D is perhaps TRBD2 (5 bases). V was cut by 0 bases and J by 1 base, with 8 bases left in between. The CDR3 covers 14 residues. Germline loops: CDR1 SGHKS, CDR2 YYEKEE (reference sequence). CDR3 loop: CASSLAGVSYEQYF. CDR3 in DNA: TGTGCCAGCAGCTTGGCCGGGGTTTCCTACGAGCAGTACTTC.

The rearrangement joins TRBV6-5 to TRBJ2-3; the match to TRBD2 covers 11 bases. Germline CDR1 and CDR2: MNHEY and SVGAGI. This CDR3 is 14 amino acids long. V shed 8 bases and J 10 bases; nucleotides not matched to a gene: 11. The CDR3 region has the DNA TGTGCCAGCGCGTCTAGCGGGGGGCCCCCAGCGCAGTATTTT. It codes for CASASSGGPPAQYF.

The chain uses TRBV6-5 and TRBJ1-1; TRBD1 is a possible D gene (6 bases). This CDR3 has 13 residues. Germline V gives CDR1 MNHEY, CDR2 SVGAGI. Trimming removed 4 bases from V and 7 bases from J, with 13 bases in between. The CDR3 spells CASSSSRGREAFF. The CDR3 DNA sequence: TGTGCCAGCAGTTCCTCCAGGGGCCGTGAAGCTTTCTTT.

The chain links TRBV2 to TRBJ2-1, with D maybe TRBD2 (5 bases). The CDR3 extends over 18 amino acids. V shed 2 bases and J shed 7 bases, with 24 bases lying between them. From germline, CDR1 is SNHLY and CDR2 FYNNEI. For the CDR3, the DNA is TGTGCCAGCAGTGAAAGGTGGGCTAGCAACCCCCTAGATAATGAGCAGTTCTTC. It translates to CASSERWASNPLDNEQFF.

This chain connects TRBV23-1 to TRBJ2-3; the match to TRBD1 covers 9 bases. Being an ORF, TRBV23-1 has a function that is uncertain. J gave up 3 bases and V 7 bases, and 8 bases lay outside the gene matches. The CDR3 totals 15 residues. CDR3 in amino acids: CASIAGTGRTDTQYF. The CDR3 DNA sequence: TGCGCCAGCATTGCCGGGACAGGGAGGACAGATACGCAGTATTTT.

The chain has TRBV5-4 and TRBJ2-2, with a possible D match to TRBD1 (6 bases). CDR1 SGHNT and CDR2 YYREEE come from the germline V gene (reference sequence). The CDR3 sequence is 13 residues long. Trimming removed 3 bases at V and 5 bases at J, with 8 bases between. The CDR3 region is CASSWGLTGELFF. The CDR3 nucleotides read TGTGCCAGCAGCTGGGGGCTTACCGGGGAGCTGTTTTTT. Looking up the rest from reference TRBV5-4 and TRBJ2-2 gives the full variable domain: ETGVTQSPTHLIKTRGQQVTLRCSSQSGHNTVSWYQQALGQGPQFIFQYYREEENGRGNFPPRFSGLQFPNYSSELNVNALELDDSALYLCASSWGLTGELFFGEGSRLTVL.

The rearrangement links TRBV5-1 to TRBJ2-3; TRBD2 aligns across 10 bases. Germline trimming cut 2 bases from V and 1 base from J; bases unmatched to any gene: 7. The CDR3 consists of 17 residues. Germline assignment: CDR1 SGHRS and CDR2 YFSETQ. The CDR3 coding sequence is TGCGCCAGCAGCTTTAAGGCTAGCGGGAGCGGCACAGATACGCAGTATTTT. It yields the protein CASSFKASGSGTDTQYF.

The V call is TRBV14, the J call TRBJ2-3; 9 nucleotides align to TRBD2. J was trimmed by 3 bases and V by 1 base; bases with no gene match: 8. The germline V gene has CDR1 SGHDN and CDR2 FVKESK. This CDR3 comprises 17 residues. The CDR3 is CASSQGLSGSGTDTQYF. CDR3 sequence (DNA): TGTGCCAGCAGCCAAGGACTTAGCGGGAGCGGGACAGATACGCAGTATTTT.

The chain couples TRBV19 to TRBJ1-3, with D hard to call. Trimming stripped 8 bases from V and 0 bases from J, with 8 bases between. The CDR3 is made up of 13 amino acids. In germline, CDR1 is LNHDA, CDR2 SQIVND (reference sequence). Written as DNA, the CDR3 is TGTGCCAGTGGCCTGAACTCTGGAAACACCATATATTTT. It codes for CASGLNSGNTIYF.

This chain's CDR3 is CASSDTWDTEAFF. The CDR3 DNA reads TGTGCCAGCAGTGACACATGGGACACTGAAGCTTTCTTT. This chain joins TRBV6-2 or TRBV6-3 and TRBJ1-1; D call uncertain. The CDR3 is made up of 13 amino acids. Between the trimmed V and J ends, which lost 5 bases and 3 bases, there was a span of 10 bases. Germline V gene data show CDR1 as MNHEY and CDR2 as SVGEGT.